One and the same sample provided the 14 T cell receptor beta chains below, sequenced in a study of T cell responses to AZD1222 COVID-19 vaccine. Using immunoSEQ multiplex PCR, the repertoire was profiled, and TCRdb retains in-frame clones only, with some absent. The table shows approximately 110,000 clones, with 88% occurring only once. This material consisted of peripheral blood, taken on day 0 of AZD1222 vaccination. The source of these receptors is an adult in good health.

V usage is TRBV3-1 (or the pseudogene TRBV3-2) and J usage is TRBJ1-3; weak D call: TRBD1 (5 bases). CDR1 and CDR2 (germline): LGHDT, YNNKEL (reference sequence). This CDR3 is 15 amino acids long. With 2 bases removed from V and 0 bases from J, the gap between germline ends came to 8 bases. The CDR3 DNA sequence: TGTGCCAGCAGCCAACAGGGTCGCTCTGGAAACACCATATATTTT. Amino acid sequence: CASSQQGRSGNTIYF.

This clone was observed a single time. The chain carries TRBV4-3 and TRBJ2-5; a weak D match, TRBD1 (5 bases). The CDR3 runs 18 residues. V lost 1 base, J lost 0 bases, and 18 bases lay in between. CDR1 is LGHNA, CDR2 YSLEER, per germline. The chain's CDR3 is CASSQVIRVVPDQETQYF. The DNA for the CDR3 is TGCGCCAGCAGCCAAGTGATCAGGGTCGTGCCCGACCAAGAGACCCAGTACTTC.

This rearrangement joins TRBV24-1 to TRBJ2-3; TRBD2 matches 11 bases. The germline V gene encodes CDR1 KGHDR and CDR2 SFDVKD. The V gene end was trimmed by 5 bases and the J gene end by 2 bases; junction bases not matched to a gene: 8. The CDR3 is 17 residues long. The CDR3 sequence is CATSAGTSGPITDTQYF. CDR3 DNA: TGTGCCACCAGTGCTGGGACTAGCGGTCCGATCACAGATACGCAGTATTTT.

The V and J genes are TRBV5-1 and TRBJ2-1, with D perhaps matching TRBD2 (6 bases). CDR3 length: 16 residues. V gave up 5 bases and J gave up 7 bases, with 22 bases separating them. Germline lookup yields CDR1 SGHRS and CDR2 YFSETQ. The CDR3 DNA reads TGCGCCAGCAGGGGAGTGGTGGGAGGTTGGGGTAATGAGCAGTTCTTC. It yields the protein CASRGVVGGWGNEQFF.

This chain joins TRBV4-1 and TRBJ2-5; D is unclear. Germline-derived CDR1 and CDR2 are MGHRA and YSYEKL. V was cut by 8 bases and J by 2 bases, with 12 bases left in between. There are 13 residues in the CDR3. CDR3 loop: CASARLAQETQYF. The CDR3, as DNA: TGCGCCAGCGCGCGTCTGGCTCAAGAGACCCAGTACTTC.

In DNA form, the CDR3 reads TGTGCCAGCAGTTGGTTTAGCAATCAGCCCCAGCATTTT. It translates to CASSWFSNQPQHF. This chain joins TRBV6-2 or TRBV6-3 and TRBJ1-5; no clear D. The CDR3 extends over 13 amino acids. With 4 bases removed from V and 0 bases from J, the gap between germline ends came to 4 bases. Per the germline V gene, CDR1 is MNHEY and CDR2 is SVGEGT.

The CDR3 nucleotides are TGTGCCACCCTCGGACAGGGAGGTGGCTACACCTTC. Encoded protein: CATLGQGGGYTF. The chain is built from TRBV24-1 and TRBJ1-2, with 8 bases lining up with TRBD1. The CDR3 extends over 12 amino acids. V gave up 9 bases and J gave up 7 bases; unmatched junction bases: 6. Per germline, CDR1 KGHDR and CDR2 SFDVKD.

The chain carries TRBV28 and TRBJ2-3, with 9 bases matching TRBD2. This CDR3 is built from 16 residues. The ends lost 2 bases at V and 3 bases at J; junction bases unmatched: 6. Germline V CDR1 and CDR2: MDHEN, SYDVKM. CDR3 sequence (DNA): TGTGCCAGCAGTTTAAATCCAGCGGGAGGTACAGATACGCAGTATTTT. Encoded protein: CASSLNPAGGTDTQYF.

This chain connects TRBV27 to TRBJ2-7, with D perhaps TRBD2 (6 bases). The CDR3 spans 14 residues. Germline CDR1 is MNHEY and CDR2 is SMNVEV (reference sequence). V lost 7 bases to trimming and J lost 7 bases, with 20 bases between them. CDR3 residues: CASMEAGRPWEQYF. The CDR3 DNA reads TGTGCCAGCATGGAAGCCGGGAGACCCTGGGAGCAGTACTTC.

The chain carries TRBV25-1 and TRBJ1-5; 8 bases are shared with TRBD1. Germline V gene lookup returns CDR1 MGHDK and CDR2 SYGVNS. The CDR3 has 18 amino acids. V was clipped by 3 bases and J by 8 bases; unmatched bases: 18. For the CDR3, the DNA is TGTGCCAGCAGTGATGGAGGACAGGGTCATGGCGGTTCCAAGCCCCAGCATTTT. Translated, it gives CASSDGGQGHGGSKPQHF.

The V call is TRBV4-3, the J call TRBJ2-2; TRBD1 matches 7 bases. The germline gives CDR1 LGHNA, CDR2 YSLEER. The CDR3 loop spans 18 amino acids. J lost 3 bases, V lost 4 bases, and 14 bases had no gene match. CDR3 coding DNA: TGCGCCAGCAGCCCTTGGCCCTCGGGGACAGAGTACACCGGGGAGCTGTTTTTT. Translating it yields CASSPWPSGTEYTGELFF.

This clone was counted once. The V call is TRBV6-5, the J call TRBJ1-5; no clear D. The length of the CDR3 is 13 residues. Trimming took off 6 bases at V and 0 bases at J, with 6 bases between the two ends. Germline V gene data show CDR1 as MNHEY and CDR2 as SVGAGI. The CDR3 DNA reads TGTGCCAGCAGGAGACATAGCAATCAGCCCCAGCATTTT. Protein: CASRRHSNQPQHF.

This rearrangement joins TRBV6-5 to TRBJ2-1; TRBD2 agrees at 9 bases. CDR3 size: 16 residues. With V trimmed by 0 bases and J by 1 base, 1 base remained unmatched. Germline V gene lookup returns CDR1 MNHEY and CDR2 SVGAGI. CDR3 nucleotide sequence: TGTGCCAGCAGTTACTCTGCGGGGGGGTCCTACAATGAGCAGTTCTTC. Its translation is CASSYSAGGSYNEQFF.

This clone was observed once. The rearrangement joins TRBV30 to TRBJ2-7; D may correspond to TRBD1 or TRBD2 (5 bases each). The CDR3 sequence is 13 residues long. V was trimmed by 2 bases and J by 2 bases, leaving 10 bases between them. CDR1 and CDR2 (germline): GTSNPN, SVGIG (reference sequence). Written as DNA, the CDR3 is TGTGCCTGGAGTCAAGGGACCCCCTACGAGCAGTACTTC. Encoded protein: CAWSQGTPYEQYF. The full variable domain, rest sourced from reference TRBV30 and TRBJ2-7, is SQTIHQWPATLVQPVGSPLSLECTVEGTSNPNLYWYRQAAGRGLQLLFYSVGIGQISSEVPQNLSASRPQDRQFILSSKKLLLSDSGFYLCAWSQGTPYEQYFGPGTRLTVT.